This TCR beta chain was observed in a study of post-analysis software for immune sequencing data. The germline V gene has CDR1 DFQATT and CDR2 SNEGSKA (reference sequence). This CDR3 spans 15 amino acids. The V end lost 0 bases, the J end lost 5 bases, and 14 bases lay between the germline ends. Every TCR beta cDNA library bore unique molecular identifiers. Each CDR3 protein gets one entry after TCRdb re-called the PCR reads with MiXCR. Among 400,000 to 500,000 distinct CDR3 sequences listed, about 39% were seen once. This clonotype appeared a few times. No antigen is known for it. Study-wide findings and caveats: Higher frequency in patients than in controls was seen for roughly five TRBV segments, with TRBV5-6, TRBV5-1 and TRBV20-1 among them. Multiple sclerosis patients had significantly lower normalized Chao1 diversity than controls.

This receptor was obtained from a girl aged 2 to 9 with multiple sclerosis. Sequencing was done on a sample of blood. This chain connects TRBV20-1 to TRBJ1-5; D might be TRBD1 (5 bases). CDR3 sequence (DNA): TGCAGTGCTAGAGAAAACAGGAGGTCGGATCAGCCCCAGCATTTT. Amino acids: CSARENRRSDQPQHF.